The 5 T cell receptor beta chains below come from one sample, sequenced in a study of blood T cell repertoires in COVID-19. Assay: immunoSEQ multiplex PCR; the TCRdb copy retains only in-frame clones and omits some. The table records about 86,000 clones, around 89% of them present only once. Sequenced sample: PBMCs or T cells enriched from blood (not recorded which). These receptors all come from a woman aged 50 to 60 with acute COVID-19.

This chain links TRBV5-4 with TRBJ2-5; tentative D call: TRBD2 (5 bases). Trimming left V 1 base short and J 5 bases short, with 12 bases between. The CDR3 length is 14 residues. Germline assignment: CDR1 SGHNT and CDR2 YYREEE (reference sequence). This CDR3 reads CASSLLEGAETQYF. DNA for the CDR3: TGTGCCAGCAGCTTGCTTGAGGGTGCGGAGACCCAGTACTTC.

A single count supports this clone. The chain couples TRBV3-1 (or the pseudogene TRBV3-2) to TRBJ2-1, with 10 bases identical to TRBD2. Trimming removed 4 bases from V and 7 bases from J; junction bases left unmatched: 4. The germline V gene encodes CDR1 LGHDT and CDR2 YNNKEL (reference sequence). This CDR3 has 14 residues. The CDR3: CASSLGLAPNEQFF. CDR3 DNA sequence: TGTGCCAGCAGCCTGGGACTAGCGCCGAATGAGCAGTTCTTC.

V usage is TRBV2 and J usage is TRBJ2-1, with 12 bases aligning to TRBD1. Germline V gene sequence: CDR1 SNHLY, CDR2 FYNNEI. J was trimmed by 2 bases and V by 6 bases; bases with no gene match: 8. This CDR3 spans 17 amino acids. The chain's CDR3 is CASRVIWDRGPYNEQFF. Here the CDR3 DNA reads TGTGCCAGCAGGGTGATATGGGACAGGGGGCCCTACAATGAGCAGTTCTTC.

The rearrangement links TRBV18 to TRBJ1-1, with a possible D match to TRBD1 (5 bases). V was pared by 6 bases and J by 1 base, with 12 bases between. The length of the CDR3 is 14 residues. Germline assignment: CDR1 KGHSH and CDR2 LQKENI. The CDR3 here is CASSLSGWNTEAFF. The CDR3, as DNA: TGTGCCAGCTCTCTATCAGGGTGGAACACTGAAGCTTTCTTT.

CDR3 nucleotides: TGTGCCAGTAGTATCCGGACAGCTAGCAATCAGCCCCAGCATTTT. This gives the protein CASSIRTASNQPQHF. This sequence joins TRBV19 and TRBJ1-5; the D gene is possibly TRBD1 (6 bases). Germline CDR1 reads LNHDA; CDR2 reads SQIVND (reference sequence). This CDR3 has 15 amino acids. V lost 3 bases, J lost 0 bases, and 9 bases lay in between.